Below are 3 T cell receptor beta chains sequenced from a single sample in a study of beta chain features in type 1 diabetes. Sequencing targeted expressed TCRB transcripts, as all isolated RNA had been reverse transcribed. Data came from immunoSEQ multiplex PCR; TCRdb stores just in-frame clones and leaves some out. The sample lists roughly 450,000 clones; over 10% were seen once. Material: naive CD4+ T cells from blood. The receptor set was obtained from a woman aged 18-35 years in good health.

This chain connects TRBV7-2 to TRBJ1-6; 9 bases agree with TRBD1. J lost 7 bases, V lost 5 bases, and 6 bases had no gene match. Per the germline V gene, CDR1 is SGHTA and CDR2 is FQGNSA. This CDR3 region has 15 residues. CDR3 protein: CASSIGQGTNSPLHF. The CDR3 coding sequence is TGTGCCAGCAGCATAGGACAGGGGACGAATTCACCCCTCCACTTT.

Ten or more counts support this clone. The J gene is TRBJ1-5, the V gene TRBV30, with TRBD1 identical over 7 bases. J gave up 2 bases and V 5 bases, and 3 bases lay outside the gene matches. Germline V gene data show CDR1 as GTSNPN and CDR2 as SVGIG (reference sequence). This CDR3 is 13 amino acids long. The DNA of the CDR3 is TGTGCCTGGGCTACAGGGGGCAATCAGCCCCAGCATTTT. It yields the protein CAWATGGNQPQHF.

The rearrangement joins TRBV7-2 to TRBJ2-1, with a weak D call TRBD2 (6 bases). This CDR3 has 15 amino acids. The V and J ends lost 6 bases and 8 bases respectively, with 20 bases between them. The germline gives CDR1 SGHTA, CDR2 FQGNSA. This CDR3 reads CASSTHRGSGDEQFF. In DNA form, the CDR3 reads TGTGCCAGCAGTACCCACCGGGGGTCGGGGGATGAGCAGTTCTTC. Full variable domain (missing parts from reference TRBV7-2 and TRBJ2-1): GAGVSQSPSNKVTEKGKDVELRCDPISGHTALYWYRQSLGQGLEFLIYFQGNSAPDKSGLPSDRFSAERTGGSVSTLTIQRTQQEDSAVYLCASSTHRGSGDEQFFGPGTRLTVL.